A single sample gave rise to the 32 T cell receptor beta chains below, sequenced in a study of cytomegalovirus exposure and HLA in healthy donors. PCR primers comprised 60 Vbeta and 13 Jbeta primers. Sequenced by immunoSEQ multiplex PCR; TCRdb stores in-frame clones only, minus some. The data show around 150,000 clones, 72% seen once. The material sequenced was PBMCs. The receptors come from a man aged 40-55 years in good health and CMV-seronegative.

The rearrangement links TRBV9 to TRBJ2-5; D gene unclear. Germline V gene lookup returns CDR1 SGDLS and CDR2 YYNGEE. V gave up 0 bases and J gave up 2 bases, with 11 bases separating them. The CDR3 is made up of 15 amino acids. CDR3 coding DNA: TGTGCCAGCAGCGTAGGTGCCCGGGTGCAAGAGACCCAGTACTTC. Translated: CASSVGARVQETQYF.

The rearrangement uses TRBV13 and TRBJ2-2; 8 nucleotides agree with TRBD1. The CDR3 loop spans 16 amino acids. Germline V gives CDR1 PRHDT, CDR2 FYEKMQ (reference sequence). Trimming at V came to 2 bases and at J to 5 bases, leaving 7 bases not matched to a gene. The CDR3 here is CASSLMGTGVTGELFF. CDR3 nucleotide sequence: TGTGCCAGCAGCTTAATGGGGACAGGTGTTACCGGGGAGCTGTTTTTT.

The chain joins TRBV19 to TRBJ2-7; 11 bases are shared with TRBD2. This CDR3 has 15 residues. Germline V lookup: CDR1 LNHDA, CDR2 SQIVND (reference sequence). V dropped 8 bases and J dropped 2; count of bases not matched to a gene: 8. The CDR3 DNA reads as TGTGCCAGTGCCCTCGGTAGCGGGAGGGCCTACGAGCAGTACTTC. This gives the protein CASALGSGRAYEQYF.

Concerning this clone itself: Since the CDR3 does not end with the conserved phenylalanine or tryptophan, this likely comes from a read error. CDR3 nucleotides: TGTGCCAGCAGTGTCTCGAACACAGGGTACGAGCAGTACCTC. Translating gives CASSVSNTGYEQYL. The gene calls are TRBV27 and TRBJ2-7, with D possibly TRBD1 on 6 matching bases. CDR1 is MNHEY, CDR2 SMNVEV, per germline (reference sequence). The CDR3 is made up of 14 amino acids. V was pared by 5 bases and J by 4 bases, with 15 bases between.

The chain has TRBV11-2 and TRBJ2-3; D might be TRBD1 (5 bases). Germline lookup yields CDR1 SGHAT and CDR2 FQNNGV. Trimming shortened V by 1 base and J by 1 base, and 6 bases separated the two germline ends. CDR3 size: 14 residues. The CDR3 here is CASSLVGGTDTQYF. CDR3 DNA sequence: TGTGCCAGCAGCTTAGTAGGGGGCACAGATACGCAGTATTTT. Supplemented by reference TRBV11-2 and TRBJ2-3, the full variable domain reads EAGVAQSPRYKIIEKRQSVAFWCNPISGHATLYWYQQILGQGPKLLIQFQNNGVVDDSQLPKDRFSAERLKGVDSTLKIQPAKLEDSAVYLCASSLVGGTDTQYFGPGTRLTVL.

The genes are TRBV7-2 and TRBJ2-7; D may be TRBD2 (5 bases). CDR3 length equals 14 residues. The germline V gene has CDR1 SGHTA and CDR2 FQGNSA. The germline V and J ends were trimmed by 5 bases and 2 bases, with 13 bases remaining between them. The chain's CDR3 is CASSDAGRAYEQYF. DNA for the CDR3: TGTGCCAGCAGCGACGCCGGGCGGGCCTACGAGCAGTACTTC.

The rearrangement uses TRBV2 and TRBJ1-3; TRBD1 might be the D (6 bases). The germline V and J ends were trimmed by 5 bases and 8 bases, with 16 bases remaining between them. CDR3 length: 14 amino acids. Germline V gives CDR1 SNHLY, CDR2 FYNNEI. In DNA form, the CDR3 reads TGTGCCAGCAGTAAAATCGACAGGCGGGACACCATATATTTT. Its translation: CASSKIDRRDTIYF.

This chain links TRBV7-9 with TRBJ1-1, with a possible D match to TRBD1 (6 bases). Germline CDR1 reads SEHNR; CDR2 reads FQNEAQ (reference sequence). This CDR3 has 13 amino acids. V lost 10 bases and J 5 bases, leaving 17 bases between the germline ends. Here the CDR3 reads CATRASQGTEAFF. The CDR3 nucleotides are TGTGCCACCCGGGCGTCTCAGGGGACTGAAGCTTTCTTT.

The gene calls are TRBV7-6 and TRBJ2-2; D might be TRBD1 (6 bases). Germline V gene sequence: CDR1 SGHVS, CDR2 FNYEAQ. V was shortened by 6 bases and J by 0 bases, with 14 bases between the two germline ends. This CDR3 is built from 16 residues. The CDR3 sequence: CASRRDNRPNTGELFF. As DNA, the CDR3 is TGTGCCAGCAGGAGGGACAACCGACCGAACACCGGGGAGCTGTTTTTT.

The chain couples TRBV27 to TRBJ2-2, with D possibly TRBD1 on 6 matching bases. The V end lost 6 bases, the J end lost 2 bases, and 16 bases lay between the germline ends. CDR1 and CDR2 from the germline V gene are MNHEY and SMNVEV (reference sequence). There are 16 residues in the CDR3. The CDR3 sequence is CASSFWRTANTGELFF. CDR3 bases: TGTGCCAGCAGCTTTTGGAGGACAGCAAACACCGGGGAGCTGTTTTTT.

This clone was seen more than once but under ten times. V gene TRBV5-6 combines with J gene TRBJ1-6; no reliable D call. Germline CDR1 SGHDT, CDR2 YYEEEE. This CDR3 contains 14 residues. Trimming shortened V by 2 bases and J by 6 bases, and 9 bases separated the two germline ends. CDR3 sequence: CASSFGLSNSPLHF. The CDR3 DNA reads as TGTGCCAGCAGCTTTGGACTCTCTAATTCACCCCTCCACTTT.

Points on this clone: Other nucleotide sequences in the sample specify the same CDR3. The chain is built from TRBV5-1 and TRBJ2-3, with D hard to call. With 0 bases removed from V and 0 bases from J, the gap between germline ends came to 5 bases. This CDR3 comprises 14 residues. CDR1 is SGHRS, CDR2 YFSETQ, per germline. DNA for the CDR3: TGCGCCAGCAGCTTGGCAGGCAGCACAGATACGCAGTATTTT. It yields the protein CASSLAGSTDTQYF.

This clone came up a few times. J is TRBJ1-6 and V is TRBV9; 10 bases line up with TRBD1. Germline CDR1 reads SGDLS; CDR2 reads YYNGEE. The CDR3 loop spans 15 amino acids. Trimming cost V 2 bases and J 5 bases; bases outside gene matches: 1. As DNA, the CDR3 is TGTGCCAGCAGCGTTGGGACAGGGGATAATTCACCCCTCCACTTT. Translation: CASSVGTGDNSPLHF.

This clone has more than one count but fewer than ten. The rearrangement links TRBV9 to TRBJ2-5, with D possibly matching TRBD1 (5 bases). Looked up from germline, CDR1 is SGDLS and CDR2 is YYNGEE. There are 14 residues in the CDR3. V was cut by 4 bases and J by 5 bases, with 15 bases left in between. CDR3 sequence: CASSPYDSGETQYF. For the CDR3, the DNA is TGTGCCAGCAGCCCCTACGACAGTGGGGAGACCCAGTACTTC.

The V gene is TRBV4-1, the J gene TRBJ2-5, with D tentatively TRBD1 (6 bases). Germline CDR1 MGHRA, CDR2 YSYEKL. There are 17 residues in the CDR3. Trimming took 4 bases from V and 1 from J, leaving 19 bases between them. The CDR3 DNA follows: TGCGCCAGCAGCCTTAGGCACGGGACAATGTTCCAAGAGACCCAGTACTTC. It yields the protein CASSLRHGTMFQETQYF.

The gene calls are TRBV7-9 and TRBJ2-7; 7 nucleotides line up with TRBD1. The CDR3 has 15 amino acids. Looked up from germline, CDR1 is SEHNR and CDR2 is FQNEAQ (reference sequence). With 2 bases clipped from V and 3 bases from J, the junction kept 7 bases outside the gene matches. The CDR3 protein is CASSLNSNRGYEQYF. The CDR3 nucleotides are TGTGCCAGCAGCTTAAATAGTAACAGGGGCTACGAGCAGTACTTC.

The rearrangement links TRBV2 to TRBJ2-2, with 9 bases aligning to TRBD1. Germline V lookup: CDR1 SNHLY, CDR2 FYNNEI. CDR3 size: 16 residues. V lost 7 bases to trimming and J lost 1 base; unmatched junction nucleotides: 7. CDR3 protein: CASIPPGQGNTGELFF. In nucleotides, the CDR3 is TGTGCCAGCATCCCTCCGGGACAGGGGAACACCGGGGAGCTGTTTTTT.

The chain carries TRBV19 and TRBJ1-3; TRBD1 aligns across 7 bases. The germline gives CDR1 LNHDA, CDR2 SQIVND (reference sequence). This CDR3 contains 15 residues. V was pared by 7 bases and J by 4 bases, with 10 bases of the junction left unmatched. The CDR3 DNA reads as TGTGCCAGTAACCGACAGGGTTCCTCAGGAAACACCATATATTTT. This translates into CASNRQGSSGNTIYF.

The chain combines TRBV7-2 with TRBJ2-7; D gene uncertain. The CDR3 sequence is 12 residues long. Germline CDR1 and CDR2: SGHTA and FQGNSA. Trimming removed 4 bases from V and 2 bases from J, with 6 bases in between. CDR3 coding DNA: TGTGCCAGCAGCTCCGCAGCCTACGAGCAGTACTTC. Translated: CASSSAAYEQYF.

The V call is TRBV11-2, the J call TRBJ2-7, with TRBD2 matching over 11 bases. The CDR3 sequence is 14 residues long. V shed 7 bases, J shed 6 bases, and the junction held 8 bases outside the gene matches. In germline, CDR1 is SGHAT, CDR2 FQNNGV. CDR3 DNA: TGTGCCAGCAAAAGAAGTCTAGCGGGGGGCGAGCAGTACTTC. The encoded protein is CASKRSLAGGEQYF.

This chain connects TRBV21-1 to TRBJ1-1; the DNA was not compared with TRBD1, the D call given in the table. TRBV21-1 is described as a pseudogene. The CDR3 contains 15 residues. The CDR3 is CASSTRTGQGTEAFF. The CDR3 nucleotides read TGTGCCAGCAGCACTCGGACAGGGCAGGGCACTGAAGCTTTCTTT.

The V and J genes are TRBV29-1 and TRBJ2-7, with 9 bases identical to TRBD1. V was clipped by 2 bases and J by 3 bases; unmatched bases: 2. From germline, CDR1 is SQVTM and CDR2 ANQGSEA. This CDR3 comprises 13 residues. CDR3 residues: CSVERQGGYEQYF. CDR3 in DNA: TGCAGCGTTGAAAGACAGGGGGGCTACGAGCAGTACTTC.

The V gene is TRBV7-7, the J gene TRBJ2-1, with D perhaps TRBD2 (6 bases). This CDR3 is 13 amino acids long. Trimming took off 5 bases at V and 6 bases at J, with 11 bases between the two ends. Germline V gives CDR1 SSHAT, CDR2 FNYEAQ (reference sequence). CDR3 sequence (DNA): TGTGCCAGCAGCCGGACTATTATCAATGAGCAGTTCTTC. This encodes CASSRTIINEQFF.

In its sample, this clone was seen a few times. The V call is TRBV6-1, the J call TRBJ2-7, with 9 bases identical to TRBD1. V shed 1 base and J 3 bases; nucleotides not matched to a gene: 4. Germline V CDR1 and CDR2: MNHNS, SASEGT. The CDR3 extends over 15 amino acids. Written as DNA, the CDR3 is TGTGCCAGCAGTGAAGGGCCGGGACAGGGCTACGAGCAGTACTTC. Amino acids: CASSEGPGQGYEQYF.

Concerning this clone: Other DNA variants within this sample encode the same CDR3. The V and J genes are TRBV19 and TRBJ2-7; TRBD2 might be the D (6 bases). Trimming pared 3 bases from V and 2 bases from J, leaving 11 bases between. CDR3 length: 14 amino acids. Germline V gives CDR1 LNHDA, CDR2 SQIVND (reference sequence). This CDR3 reads CASSIGGRTYEQYF. The CDR3, as DNA: TGTGCCAGTAGTATCGGGGGTCGTACCTACGAGCAGTACTTC.

The gene calls are TRBV9 and TRBJ1-2; D remains ambiguous. Per germline, CDR1 SGDLS and CDR2 YYNGEE. Deletions cut 0 bases from V and 1 base from J, with 10 bases between. The CDR3 runs to 15 residues. CDR3 bases: TGTGCCAGCAGCGTAGAACCAGGAATTAACTATGGCTACACCTTC. It translates to CASSVEPGINYGYTF.

The genes are TRBV5-4 and TRBJ1-1; D remains ambiguous. The CDR3 extends over 14 amino acids. Germline V gene lookup returns CDR1 SGHNT and CDR2 YYREEE (reference sequence). Trimming left V 2 bases short and J 6 bases short, with 14 bases between. CDR3 in amino acids: CASSLPQSVAEAFF. CDR3 nucleotide sequence: TGTGCCAGCAGCTTACCGCAGAGCGTCGCTGAAGCTTTCTTT.

The rearrangement links TRBV7-2 to TRBJ2-1, with 8 bases matching TRBD2. The CDR3 contains 15 residues. CDR1 SGHTA and CDR2 FQGNSA come from the germline V gene. V lost 1 base and J lost 6; bases outside the gene matches: 5. The CDR3 protein is CASSLVSGSTNEQFF. DNA for the CDR3: TGTGCCAGCAGCTTAGTCAGCGGGAGTACCAATGAGCAGTTCTTC.

This chain joins TRBV5-4 and TRBJ2-5, with TRBD2 as a possible D gene (7 bases). Germline-derived CDR1 and CDR2 are SGHNT and YYREEE (reference sequence). Trimming shortened V by 5 bases and J by 4 bases, and 15 bases separated the two germline ends. This CDR3 comprises 14 residues. The CDR3, as DNA: TGTGCCAGCAGAATTAGGGGGGAGGGAGAGACCCAGTACTTC. Translated: CASRIRGEGETQYF.

The J gene is TRBJ2-7, the V gene TRBV4-2; no clear D gene. CDR1 is LGHNA, CDR2 YNFKEQ, per germline. The CDR3 loop spans 12 amino acids. V was pared by 1 base and J by 5 bases, with 6 bases between. CDR3 DNA: TGTGCCAGCAGCCAAGTTAACAACGAGCAGTACTTC. It specifies CASSQVNNEQYF.

This chain connects TRBV11-3 to TRBJ2-7; D gene ambiguous. Germline V gene lookup returns CDR1 SGHNT and CDR2 YENEEA. V shed 1 base and J shed 7 bases, with 5 bases lying between them. This CDR3 is built from 11 residues. CDR3 region: CASSLGREQYF. DNA of the CDR3: TGTGCCAGCAGCTTAGGGCGGGAGCAGTACTTC.

The chain is built from TRBV30 and TRBJ2-5, with TRBD2 matching over 12 bases. The CDR3 sequence is 20 residues long. V shed 2 bases, J shed 5 bases, and the junction held 21 bases outside the gene matches. The germline CDR1 and CDR2 sequences are GTSNPN and SVGIG (reference sequence). CDR3 nucleotide sequence: TGTGCCTGGAGTAAGACCCGGACTAACTCTAGCGGGGGGGCCGGGGAGACCCAGTACTTC. The encoded protein is CAWSKTRTNSSGGAGETQYF.